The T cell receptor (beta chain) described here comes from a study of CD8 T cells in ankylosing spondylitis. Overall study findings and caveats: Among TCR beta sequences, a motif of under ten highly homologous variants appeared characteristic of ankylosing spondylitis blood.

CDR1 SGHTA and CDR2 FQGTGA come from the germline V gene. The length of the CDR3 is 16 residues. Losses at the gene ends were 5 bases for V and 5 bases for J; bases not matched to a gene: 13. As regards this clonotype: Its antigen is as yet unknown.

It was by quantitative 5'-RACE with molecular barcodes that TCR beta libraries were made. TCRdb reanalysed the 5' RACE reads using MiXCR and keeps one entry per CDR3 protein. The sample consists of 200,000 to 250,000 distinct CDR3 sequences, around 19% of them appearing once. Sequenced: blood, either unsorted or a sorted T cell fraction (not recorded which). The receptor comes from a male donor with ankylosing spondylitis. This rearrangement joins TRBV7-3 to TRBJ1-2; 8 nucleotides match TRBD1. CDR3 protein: CASSQLAGTGVYGYTF. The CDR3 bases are TGTGCCAGCAGCCAACTCGCCGGGACAGGTGTTTATGGCTACACCTTC.